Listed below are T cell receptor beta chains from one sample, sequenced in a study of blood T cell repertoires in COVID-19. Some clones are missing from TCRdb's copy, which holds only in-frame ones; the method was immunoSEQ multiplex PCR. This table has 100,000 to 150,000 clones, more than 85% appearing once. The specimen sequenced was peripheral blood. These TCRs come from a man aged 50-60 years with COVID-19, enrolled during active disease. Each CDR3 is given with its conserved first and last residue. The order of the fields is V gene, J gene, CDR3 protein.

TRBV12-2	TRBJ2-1	CASRLIRERTYNEQFF
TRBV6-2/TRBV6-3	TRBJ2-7	CASSYETAGAYEQYF
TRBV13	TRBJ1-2	CASSAGSPGYGYTF
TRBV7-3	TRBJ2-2	CASSYQGPTGGELFF
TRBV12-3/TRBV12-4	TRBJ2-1	CASTGLSYNEQFF
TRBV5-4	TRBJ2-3	CASSIGQRTDTQYF
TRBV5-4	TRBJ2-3	CASSSGTSGRSASTDTQYF
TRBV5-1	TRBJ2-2	CASRLQGNTGELFF
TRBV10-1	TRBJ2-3	CASYPHTGTGDDTQYF
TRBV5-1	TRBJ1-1	CASSQDIASMNTEAFF
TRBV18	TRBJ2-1	CASSQETGSPSSYNEQFF
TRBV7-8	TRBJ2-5	CASIPGGVETQYF
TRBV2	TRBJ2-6	CASMEVSGANVLTF
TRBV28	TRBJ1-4	CASSFSPGLREKLFF
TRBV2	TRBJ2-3	CASSATGGSTDTQYF
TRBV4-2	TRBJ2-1	CASSQVRDDNEQFF
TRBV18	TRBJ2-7	CASSRGQGVYEQYF
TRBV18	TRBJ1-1	CASSVARDTEAFF
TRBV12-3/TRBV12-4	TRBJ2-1	CASSGTSVEQFF
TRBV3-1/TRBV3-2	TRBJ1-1	CASSLDRANTEAFF
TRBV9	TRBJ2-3	CASSVEGSTDTQYF
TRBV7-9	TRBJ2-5	CASSLAGGTPTQYF
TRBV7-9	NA	CASSSGQGAGETQYF
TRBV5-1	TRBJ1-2	CASSRDSYNYGYTF
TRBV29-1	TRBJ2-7	CSVESGEQYF
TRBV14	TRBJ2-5	CASSEVRYQGTQYF
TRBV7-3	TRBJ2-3	CASSPRSSTDTQYF
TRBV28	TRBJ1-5	CASSSRSGNQPQHF
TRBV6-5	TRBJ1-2	CASSPPGQLYGYTF
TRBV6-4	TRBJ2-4	CASSDSVGADIQYF
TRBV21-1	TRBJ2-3	CASSKVSGRLTDTQYF
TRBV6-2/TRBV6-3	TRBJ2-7	CASSFTVPAYEQYF
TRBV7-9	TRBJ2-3	CASSPRSAVDTQYF
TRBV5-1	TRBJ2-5	CASSLDGTSQETQYF
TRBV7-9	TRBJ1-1	CASSPLTGGNTEAFF
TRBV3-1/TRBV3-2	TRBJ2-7	CASSQGSVSYEQYF
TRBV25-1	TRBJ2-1	CASSETGGRNEQFF
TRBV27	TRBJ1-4	CASSLTQAGEKLFF
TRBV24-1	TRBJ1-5	CATSAGNVRQPQHF
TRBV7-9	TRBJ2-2	CASSLPSTGELFF
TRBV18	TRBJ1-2	CASSPEDIYGYTF
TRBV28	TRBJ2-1	CASSLPAGTNEQFF
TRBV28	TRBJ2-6	CASSLGQGIGGANVLTF
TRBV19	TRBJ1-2	CASSPWDRVFYTF